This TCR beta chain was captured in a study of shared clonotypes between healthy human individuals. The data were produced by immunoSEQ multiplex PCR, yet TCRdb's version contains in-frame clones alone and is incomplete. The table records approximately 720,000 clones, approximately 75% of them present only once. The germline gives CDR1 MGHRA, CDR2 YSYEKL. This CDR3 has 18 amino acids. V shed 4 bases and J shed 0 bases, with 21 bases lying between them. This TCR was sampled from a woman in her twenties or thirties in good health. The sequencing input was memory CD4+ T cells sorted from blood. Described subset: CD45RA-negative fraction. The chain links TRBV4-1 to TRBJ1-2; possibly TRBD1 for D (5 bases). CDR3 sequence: CASSPGLAGRVTNYGYTF. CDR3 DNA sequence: TGCGCCAGCAGCCCTGGGTTGGCAGGGAGAGTAACTAACTATGGCTACACCTTC.